This T cell receptor beta chain was obtained from a study of cytomegalovirus exposure and HLA in healthy donors. Study at large: It was reported in a later analysis that the same platform had been used for the 90 to 150 validation repertoires as for the 550 to 750 first-cohort repertoires.

V was clipped by 6 bases and J by 3 bases; unmatched bases: 13. This CDR3 has 18 amino acids. CDR1 and CDR2 (germline): SNHLY, FYNNEI. Repertoires were generated with immunoSEQ multiplex PCR, while TCRdb's copy carries only in-frame clones and drops some. The data show over 200,000 clones, almost 90% seen once. The sequence was obtained from a woman younger than 30 in good health and CMV-seronegative. The chain carries TRBV2 and TRBJ2-6; TRBD1 matches at 8 bases. Source material: PBMCs. The CDR3 here is CASSDYLDRDYGANVLTF. The CDR3, as DNA: TGTGCCAGCAGCGACTACCTGGACAGGGATTATGGGGCCAACGTCCTGACTTTC.